The entry below gives a single TCR beta chain sequence along with its context. The same CDR3 arises from other DNA sequences in this sample as well. The data were obtained in a study of technical replicates of blood from a few donors. TCRdb's copy holds only in-frame clones and misses some; the assay was immunoSEQ multiplex PCR. The table lists tens of thousands of clones, roughly 86% of them singletons. Trimming took 0 bases from V and 2 from J, leaving 5 bases between them. Per germline, CDR1 SGDLS and CDR2 YYNGEE. The CDR3 length is 13 residues. The source is a human donor in good health. Some clones in this sample may be carry-over from other donors' samples. The rearrangement joins TRBV9 to TRBJ1-1; D call uncertain. Material for sequencing was PBMCs. CDR3: CASSVAGNTEAFF. The DNA of the CDR3 is TGTGCCAGCAGCGTAGCGGGTAACACTGAAGCTTTCTTT.